This TCR beta chain was observed in a study of cytomegalovirus exposure and HLA in healthy donors. The wider study: In a previous analysis, some 120 million unique TCR beta sequences were found from 150 million to 200 million T cells.

This PCR relied on a set of 60 Vbeta primers and 13 Jbeta primers. Assay: immunoSEQ multiplex PCR; the TCRdb copy retains only in-frame clones and omits some. Among 150,000 to 200,000 clones listed, 70% to 80% were seen once. This clone was counted only a few times. The antigen is undetermined. The germline gives CDR1 SQVTM, CDR2 ANQGSEA. The V end lost 7 bases, the J end lost 4 bases, and 16 bases lay between the germline ends. The CDR3 has 14 amino acids. Study observations and caveats: Researchers had no immune exposure information except CMV serostatus available. A prior analysis recorded that most TCR beta V segments were productive about 87% or about 30% of the time. Being indistinguishable, some V segments were excluded, TRBV6-2 and TRBV6-3 among them.

The chain joins TRBV29-1 to TRBJ1-4; a possible D gene is TRBD1 (5 bases). This TCR was recovered from a woman aged 60 to 75 in good health and CMV-seropositive. The sequenced material came from PBMCs. This CDR3 is CSAWGQGINEKLFF. CDR3 nucleotides: TGCAGCGCCTGGGGCCAGGGAATTAATGAAAAACTGTTTTTT.